Sequencing of this T cell receptor beta chain was carried out in a study of cytomegalovirus exposure and HLA in healthy donors. Study results and caveats: Researchers catalogued some 160 TCR beta chains as cytomegalovirus-associated.

TCRdb's copy holds only in-frame clones and misses some; the assay was immunoSEQ multiplex PCR. Of 110,000 to 150,000 clones in the sample, about 90% were seen once. About this clone: Its target is not known.

The germline V gene has CDR1 ENHRY and CDR2 SYGVKD. The CDR3 consists of 18 residues. V shed 3 bases and J 5 bases; nucleotides not matched to a gene: 11. The chain is built from TRBV10-3 and TRBJ2-2; 11 nucleotides align to TRBD1. This TCR was sampled from a woman in her late teens or twenties in good health and CMV-seropositive. Material for sequencing was PBMCs. The CDR3 region has the DNA TGTGCCATCAGTGAATCGCGGGACAGGGGGTCTAGGACCGGGGAGCTGTTTTTT. Translated, it gives CAISESRDRGSRTGELFF.